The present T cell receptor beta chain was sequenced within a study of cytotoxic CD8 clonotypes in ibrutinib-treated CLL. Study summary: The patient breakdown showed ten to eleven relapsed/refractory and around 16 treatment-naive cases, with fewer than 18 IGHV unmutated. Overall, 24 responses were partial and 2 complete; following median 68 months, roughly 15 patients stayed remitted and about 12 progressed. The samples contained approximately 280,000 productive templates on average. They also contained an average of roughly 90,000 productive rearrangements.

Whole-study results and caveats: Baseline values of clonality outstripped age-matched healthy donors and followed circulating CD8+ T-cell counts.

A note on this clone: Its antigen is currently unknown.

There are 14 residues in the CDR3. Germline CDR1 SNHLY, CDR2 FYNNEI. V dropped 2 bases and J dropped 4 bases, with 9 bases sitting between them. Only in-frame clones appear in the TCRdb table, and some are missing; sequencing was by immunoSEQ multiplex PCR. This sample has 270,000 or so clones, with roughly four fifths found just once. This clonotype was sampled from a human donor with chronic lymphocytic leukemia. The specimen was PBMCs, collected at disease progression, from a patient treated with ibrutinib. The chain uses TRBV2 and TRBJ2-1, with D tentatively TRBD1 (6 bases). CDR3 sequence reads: CASSEQGIYNEQFF. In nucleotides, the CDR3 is TGTGCCAGCAGTGAACAGGGGATTTACAATGAGCAGTTCTTC.